This T cell receptor (beta chain) was sequenced during a study of cytomegalovirus exposure and HLA in healthy donors. Whole-study results and caveats: Most TCR sequences were seen very rarely across donors, but some public TCRs occurred in many. V- and J-gene trimming of TCR beta was linked (in a later analysis) to a missense DCLRE1C variant.

The PCR contained 60 Vbeta and 13 Jbeta primers. How the authors handled the data: An analysis performed later counted 73 million or so unique TCR beta chains (roughly 10 million of them shared). Produced via immunoSEQ multiplex PCR; TCRdb's table is partial and in-frame only. The V and J calls and the clone size are those of that table, but D and trimming were determined from the DNA. This table holds about 190,000 clones, approximately 83% found once. For this clone: What it binds is not known.

Trimming took off 2 bases at V and 0 bases at J, with 10 bases between the two ends. The germline V gene encodes CDR1 LGHNT and CDR2 FRNRAP. The CDR3 extends over 15 amino acids. Input material: PBMCs. The V gene is TRBV12-5, the J gene TRBJ1-1; D uncertain. The receptor's source is a boy younger than 10 in good health and CMV-seronegative. The CDR3 DNA reads as TGTGCTAGTGGTTTGTCGCACGGGATGAACACTGAAGCTTTCTTT. Translating it yields CASGLSHGMNTEAFF. Together with reference TRBV12-5 and TRBJ1-1, the CDR3 gives the full variable domain: DARVTQTPRHKVTEMGQEVTMRCQPILGHNTVFWYRQTMMQGLELLAYFRNRAPLDDSGMPKDRFSAEMPDATLATLKIQPSEPRDSAVYFCASGLSHGMNTEAFFGQGTRLTVV.